This T cell receptor (beta chain) was profiled in a study of spatial heterogeneity in lung cancer. At least ten counts were recorded for this clonotype. TCRdb reprocessed the 5' RACE reads with MiXCR, giving one entry per CDR3 protein. This sample has 20,000 to 25,000 distinct CDR3 sequences, with 2.5% to 4% found just once. CDR1 is SGHDN and CDR2 is FVKESK in the germline V gene. The CDR3 has 16 residues. The trim removed 4 bases at V and 0 bases at J, leaving 8 bases unmatched. As for time point: sample taken at primary tumor resection. The J gene is TRBJ1-1, the V gene TRBV14, with 7 bases aligning to TRBD1. The receptor comes from a female donor with early-stage non-small cell lung cancer. The source material was PBMCs, sampled at surgery. The CDR3 sequence is CASSRKTGTMNTEAFF. In DNA form, the CDR3 reads TGTGCCAGCAGCCGAAAGACAGGGACCATGAACACTGAAGCTTTCTTT.